The present TCR beta chain was sequenced within a study of T-cell reconstitution after alpha-beta-depleted transplantation in children. Study results and limitations: T-cell numbers and diversity one year post-transplant derived largely from freshly generated T cells. Reportedly, alpha-beta T cells present about two months post-transplant originated from several hundred expanded clones of graft origin. Certain patients had high TCRbeta diversity at day 60, and it came from recipient T cells and thymic progenitors that survived.

This clonotype was picked up many times. Its specificity is not known. Trimming cost V 5 bases and J 4 bases, with 8 bases left between them. The CDR3 is 12 residues long. From germline, CDR1 is SEHNR and CDR2 FQNEAQ (reference sequence). Preparation of the TCRbeta library was carried out with unique molecular identifiers. Each CDR3 protein gets one entry after TCRdb re-called the PCR reads with MiXCR. This table holds around 450,000 distinct CDR3 sequences, roughly a tenth found once. Sequencing used PBMCs, obtained before TCRalphabeta/CD19-depleted stem cell transplant. The TCR sequence derives from a child aged 2-15 years with inherited bone marrow failure, due to receive a stem cell transplant. The chain links TRBV7-9 to TRBJ1-2; unclear D gene. CDR3 loop: CASSPLSYGYTF. The CDR3, as DNA: TGTGCCAGCAGCCCTTTGAGCTATGGCTACACCTTC.